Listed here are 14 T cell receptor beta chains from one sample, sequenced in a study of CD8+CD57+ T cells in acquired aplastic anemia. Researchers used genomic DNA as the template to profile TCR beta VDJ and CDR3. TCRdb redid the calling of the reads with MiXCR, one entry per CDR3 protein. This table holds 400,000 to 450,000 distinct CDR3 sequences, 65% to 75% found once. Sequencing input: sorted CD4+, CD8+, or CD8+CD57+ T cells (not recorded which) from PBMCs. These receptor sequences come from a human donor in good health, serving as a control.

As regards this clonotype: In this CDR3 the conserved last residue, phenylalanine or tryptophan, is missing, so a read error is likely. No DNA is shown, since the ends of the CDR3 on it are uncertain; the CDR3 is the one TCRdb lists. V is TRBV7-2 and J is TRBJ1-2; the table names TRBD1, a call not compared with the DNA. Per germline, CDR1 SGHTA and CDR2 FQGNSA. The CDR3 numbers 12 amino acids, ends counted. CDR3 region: CASSEDGQGSTV.

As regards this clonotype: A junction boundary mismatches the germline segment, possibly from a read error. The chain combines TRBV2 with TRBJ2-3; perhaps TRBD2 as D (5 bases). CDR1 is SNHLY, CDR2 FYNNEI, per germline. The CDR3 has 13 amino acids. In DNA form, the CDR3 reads TGTGCCAGCAGTGCCGCGGGCCCAGATACGCTGTATTTT. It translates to CASSAAGPDTLYF.

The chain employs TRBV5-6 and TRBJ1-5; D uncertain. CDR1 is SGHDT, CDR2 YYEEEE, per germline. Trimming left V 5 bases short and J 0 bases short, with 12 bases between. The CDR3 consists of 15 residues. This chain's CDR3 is CASRKVDNSNQPQHF. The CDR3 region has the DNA TGTGCCAGCAGGAAGGTAGACAATAGCAATCAGCCCCAGCATTTT.

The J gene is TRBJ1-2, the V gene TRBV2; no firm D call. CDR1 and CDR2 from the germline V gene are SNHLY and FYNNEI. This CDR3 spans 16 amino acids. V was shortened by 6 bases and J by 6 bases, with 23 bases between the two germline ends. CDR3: CASSQSDWAWSDGYTF. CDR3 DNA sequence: TGTGCCAGCAGCCAATCAGACTGGGCGTGGTCGGATGGCTACACCTTC.

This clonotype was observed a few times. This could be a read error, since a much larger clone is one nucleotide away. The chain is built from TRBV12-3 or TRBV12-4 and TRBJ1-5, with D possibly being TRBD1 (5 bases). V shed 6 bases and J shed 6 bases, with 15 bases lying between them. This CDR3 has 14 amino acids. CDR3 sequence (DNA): TGTGCCAGCAGCTTGGGCAGGGCAGTTCAGCCCCAGCATTTT. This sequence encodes CASSLGRAVQPQHF.

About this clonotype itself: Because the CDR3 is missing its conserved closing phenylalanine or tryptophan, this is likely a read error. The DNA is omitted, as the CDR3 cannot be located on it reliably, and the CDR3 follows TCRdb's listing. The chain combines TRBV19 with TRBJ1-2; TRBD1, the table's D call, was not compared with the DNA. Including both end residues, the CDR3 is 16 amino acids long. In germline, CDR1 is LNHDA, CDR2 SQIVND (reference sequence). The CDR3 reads CASSPGQASSYEQYSV.

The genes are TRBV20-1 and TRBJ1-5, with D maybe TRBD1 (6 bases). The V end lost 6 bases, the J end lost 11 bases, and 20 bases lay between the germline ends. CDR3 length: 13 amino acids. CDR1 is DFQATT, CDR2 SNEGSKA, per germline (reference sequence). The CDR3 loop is CSAGGAAKVTQHF. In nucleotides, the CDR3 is TGCAGTGCGGGGGGGGCAGCGAAAGTGACCCAGCATTTT.

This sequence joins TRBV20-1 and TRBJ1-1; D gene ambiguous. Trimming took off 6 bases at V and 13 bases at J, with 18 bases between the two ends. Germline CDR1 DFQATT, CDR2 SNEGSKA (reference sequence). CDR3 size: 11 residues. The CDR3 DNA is TGCAGTGCCGACGGAACAGCAGAGAGTTTCTTT. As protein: CSADGTAESFF.

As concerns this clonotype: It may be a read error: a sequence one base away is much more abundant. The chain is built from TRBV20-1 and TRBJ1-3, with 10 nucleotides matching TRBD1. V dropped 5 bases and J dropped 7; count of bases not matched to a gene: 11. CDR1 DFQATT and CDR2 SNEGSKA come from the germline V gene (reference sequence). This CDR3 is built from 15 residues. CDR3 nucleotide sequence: TGCAGTGCTCCAAACCCCGGGACAGGGGCGAACACCATATATTTT. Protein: CSAPNPGTGANTIYF.

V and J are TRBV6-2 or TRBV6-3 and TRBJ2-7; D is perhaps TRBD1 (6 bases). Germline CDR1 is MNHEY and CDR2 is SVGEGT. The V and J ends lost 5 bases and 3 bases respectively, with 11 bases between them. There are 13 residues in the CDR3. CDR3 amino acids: CASSGQWVYEQYF. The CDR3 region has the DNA TGTGCCAGCAGTGGACAGTGGGTCTACGAGCAGTACTTC.

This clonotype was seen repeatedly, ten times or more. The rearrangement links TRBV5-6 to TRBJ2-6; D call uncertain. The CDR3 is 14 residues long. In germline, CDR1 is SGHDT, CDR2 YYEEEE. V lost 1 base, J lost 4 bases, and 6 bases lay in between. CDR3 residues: CASSLYAGANVLTF. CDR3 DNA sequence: TGTGCCAGCAGCTTGTATGCCGGGGCCAACGTCCTGACTTTC.

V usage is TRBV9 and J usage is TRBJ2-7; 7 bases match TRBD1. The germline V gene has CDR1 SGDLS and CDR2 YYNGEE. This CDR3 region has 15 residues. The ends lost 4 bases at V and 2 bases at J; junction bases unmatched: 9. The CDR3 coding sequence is TGTGCCAGCAGCTTAGGTTGGGACAGCCCCTACGAGCAGTACTTC. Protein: CASSLGWDSPYEQYF. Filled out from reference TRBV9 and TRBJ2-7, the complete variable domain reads DSGVTQTPKHLITATGQRVTLRCSPRSGDLSVYWYQQSLDQGLQFLIQYYNGEERAKGNILERFSAQQFPDLHSELNLSSLELGDSALYFCASSLGWDSPYEQYFGPGTRLTVT.

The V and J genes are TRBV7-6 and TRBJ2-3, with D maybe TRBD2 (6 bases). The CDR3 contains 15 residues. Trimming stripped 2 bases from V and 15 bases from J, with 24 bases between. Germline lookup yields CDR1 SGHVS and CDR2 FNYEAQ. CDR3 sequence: CASSLKGTGVGYTYF. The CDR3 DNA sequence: TGTGCCAGCAGCTTAAAGGGTACGGGGGTGGGCTACACCTATTTT.

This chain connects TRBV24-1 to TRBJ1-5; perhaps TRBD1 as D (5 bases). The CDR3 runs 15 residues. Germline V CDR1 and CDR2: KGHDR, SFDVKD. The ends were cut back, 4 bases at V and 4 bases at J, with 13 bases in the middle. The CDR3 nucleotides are TGTGCCACCAGTGAGGGAGGGGAGACGAATCAGCCCCAGCATTTT. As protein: CATSEGGETNQPQHF.